The entry below gives a single T cell receptor (beta chain) sequence along with its context. CDR1 is KGHSH and CDR2 is LQKENI in the germline V gene. This CDR3 has 14 amino acids. V lost 0 bases and J 8 bases, leaving 13 bases between the germline ends. The sample belongs to a study of blood T cell repertoires in COVID-19. Study background: The analysed material was cDNA or gDNA that came from T cells, B-cell-depleted T cells, or PBMCs.

Original handling: Scientists estimated how many nucleated cells there were by amplifying reference gene primers. The table came from immunoSEQ multiplex PCR; TCRdb's copy has only in-frame clones and leaves some out. V, J and clone size are taken as reported in that table, and D and trimming were inferred from the DNA itself. Of roughly 230,000 clones in the sample, around 83% are singletons; the top ten hold roughly 8.6%. Sequences were obtained from peripheral blood. The chain employs TRBV18 and TRBJ1-2; D might be TRBD1 (6 bases). The receptor's source is a middle-aged man with active or convalescent COVID-19. CDR3 residues: CASSPPSQGKGYTF. CDR3 nucleotides: TGTGCCAGCTCACCACCTTCACAGGGAAAGGGCTACACCTTC.